This T cell receptor (beta chain) was observed in a study of graft-versus-host responses after intestinal transplantation. Findings and caveats of the study: Allografts of one patient group, those with graft-donor T cell macrochimerism, had high graft-versus-host to host-versus-graft clonal ratios.

Labeling with CFSE marked approximately 200,000 responder cells, which were plated with approximately 200,000 irradiated, violet-dye-labeled stimulator cells. Researchers sorted proliferating CFSE-low CD3+CD4+ and CD3+CD8+ responders once the reaction had finished. This clone is judged medium-sized (0.01 to 0.1%). This table comes from immunoSEQ multiplex PCR, and its TCRdb copy is limited to in-frame clones, with some not included. The table lists several thousand clones, around 30% of them singletons. The CDR3 loop spans 17 amino acids. Trimming removed 0 bases from V and 1 base from J, with 14 bases in between. Germline-derived CDR1 and CDR2 are SEHNR and FQNEAQ (reference sequence).

This receptor was identified in a human patient who received an intestinal transplant. The material sequenced was alloreactive CD8+ T cells from a mixed lymphocyte reaction culture, taken before intestinal transplant. Stated subset: CFSE-low proliferating T cells sorted from roughly six-day pre-transplant mixed lymphocyte reaction (GvH or HvG direction). The rearrangement joins TRBV7-9 to TRBJ2-3, with TRBD2 as a possible D gene (5 bases). The CDR3 nucleotides are TGTGCCAGCAGCTTAGCGCTCGCGGGTTACGGCACAGATACGCAGTATTTT. Residues: CASSLALAGYGTDTQYF.